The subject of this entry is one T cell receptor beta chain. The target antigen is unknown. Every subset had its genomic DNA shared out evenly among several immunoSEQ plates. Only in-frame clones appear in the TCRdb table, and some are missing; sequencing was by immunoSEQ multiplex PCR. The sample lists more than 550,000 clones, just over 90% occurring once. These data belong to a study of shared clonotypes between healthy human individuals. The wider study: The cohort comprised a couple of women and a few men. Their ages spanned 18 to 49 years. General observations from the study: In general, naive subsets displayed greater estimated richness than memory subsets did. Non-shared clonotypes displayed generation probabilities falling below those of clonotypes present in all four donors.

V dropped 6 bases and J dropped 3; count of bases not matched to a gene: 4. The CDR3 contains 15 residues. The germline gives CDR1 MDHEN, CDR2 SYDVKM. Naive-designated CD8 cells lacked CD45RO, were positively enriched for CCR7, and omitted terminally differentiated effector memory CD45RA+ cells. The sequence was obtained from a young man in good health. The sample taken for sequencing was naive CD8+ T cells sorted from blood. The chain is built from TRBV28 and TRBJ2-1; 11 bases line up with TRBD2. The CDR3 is CASRYTSGSYNEQFF. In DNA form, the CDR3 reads TGTGCCAGCAGATATACTAGCGGGAGCTACAATGAGCAGTTCTTC.